The 21 T cell receptor beta chains below were found in one sample sequenced in a study of CXCR3-negative and CXCR3-positive naive CD8 T cells. Points from the study as a whole: Naive cells with CXCR3 showed TRB CDR3s that were more hydrophobic than those in CXCR3-negative naive cells.

5' RACE that incorporated UMI labels was used to prepare the TRB cDNA libraries. Each CDR3 protein gets one entry in TCRdb, which reprocessed the 5' RACE reads and gives no DNA. The listing records 130,000 to 150,000 distinct CDR3 sequences. No antigen has been assigned to these receptors. Specimen: naive CXCR3+ CD8+ T cells from blood. As for subset: CD45RO-CCR7+CD27+CD95- naive CD8+ T cells expressing CXCR3 (TNR3+). These receptors were taken from a human donor in good health. Some clones in this sample may be carry-over from other donors' samples.

This rearrangement joins TRBV29-1 to TRBJ2-1; TCRdb lists TRBD1, though no DNA is available to test this call. Germline V gene sequence: CDR1 SQVTM, CDR2 ANQGSEA. The CDR3 length is 18 residues. CDR3 loop: CSVEWSGEGLGHYNEQFF.

This rearrangement joins TRBV12-3 or TRBV12-4 to TRBJ1-1. The CDR3 has 13 residues. The CDR3 loop is CASSHTGSTEAFF.

The V and J genes are TRBV12-3 or TRBV12-4 and TRBJ2-3; TCRdb selects TRBD1, and the lack of DNA leaves this call unchecked. The CDR3 loop spans 15 amino acids. The CDR3 region is CASSPWTGRTDTQYF.

The chain uses TRBV5-6 and TRBJ1-6. Germline values: CDR1 SGHDT, CDR2 YYEEEE. The CDR3 loop spans 18 amino acids. CDR3: CASSLDVELSSYNSPLHF.

The rearrangement links TRBV6-5 to TRBJ1-2. The germline CDR1 and CDR2 sequences are MNHEY and SVGAGI. The CDR3 sequence is 13 residues long. CDR3 sequence: CASSYNSNYGYIF.

The CDR3 here is CASSENRGGYEQYF. The chain is built from TRBV28 and TRBJ2-7; lacking DNA, the TRBD1 call made by TCRdb goes unchecked. The CDR3 runs to 14 residues. Per the germline V gene, CDR1 is MDHEN and CDR2 is SYDVKM.

V usage is TRBV28 and J usage is TRBJ2-5; TCRdb's D call, TRBD1, is unchecked because there is no DNA. The CDR3 covers 16 residues. CDR1 is MDHEN, CDR2 SYDVKM, per germline. The CDR3: CASSFNRGVRKETQYF.

J is TRBJ1-2 and V is TRBV29-1. CDR1 and CDR2 (germline): SQVTM, ANQGSEA. This CDR3 has 15 amino acids. The chain's CDR3 is CSVGGGAGVNYGYTF. The full variable domain, its missing parts supplied by reference TRBV29-1 and TRBJ1-2, is SAVISQKPSRDICQRGTSLTIQCQVDSQVTMMFWYRQQPGQSLTLIATANQGSEATYESGFVIDKFPISRPNLTFSTLTVSNMSPEDSSIYLCSVGGGAGVNYGYTFGSGTRLTVV.

The CDR3 is CASSAQGEFYGYTF. The chain joins TRBV9 to TRBJ1-2; absent DNA, TCRdb's TRBD1 call cannot be checked. From germline, CDR1 is SGDLS and CDR2 YYNGEE. There are 14 residues in the CDR3.

The rearrangement joins TRBV2 to TRBJ1-5. The CDR3 runs 13 residues. The germline V gene has CDR1 SNHLY and CDR2 FYNNEI. The CDR3: CASTSSSNQPQHF.

The gene calls are TRBV9 and TRBJ2-5; TCRdb's assignment of TRBD2 cannot be checked, as there is no DNA. This CDR3 contains 16 residues. CDR1 is SGDLS and CDR2 is YYNGEE in the germline V gene. CDR3 in amino acids: CASSADSGGALETQYF.

The chain uses TRBV5-5 and TRBJ1-1; TCRdb calls TRBD1, which cannot be checked without DNA. This CDR3 comprises 16 residues. Germline V gene data show CDR1 as SGHKS and CDR2 as YYEKEE (reference sequence). The CDR3 loop is CASSPGRGLGNAEAFF. Drawing the rest from reference TRBV5-5 and TRBJ1-1, the complete variable domain is DAGVTQSPTHLIKTRGQQVTLRCSPISGHKSVSWYQQVLGQGPQFIFQYYEKEERGRGNFPDRFSARQFPNYSSELNVNALLLGDSALYLCASSPGRGLGNAEAFFGQGTRLTVV.

This chain links TRBV20-1 with TRBJ2-7. The V gene's germline CDR1 is DFQATT and CDR2 SNEGSKA (reference sequence). CDR3 length equals 13 residues. This CDR3 reads CSANNRENYEQYF.

The chain combines TRBV9 with TRBJ1-4. CDR1 SGDLS and CDR2 YYNGEE come from the germline V gene. The CDR3 length is 14 residues. CDR3 residues: CASSVDGSSEKLFF.

The chain carries TRBV29-1 and TRBJ2-1; with no DNA, the TCRdb D assignment of TRBD1 cannot be verified. Germline V gene sequence: CDR1 SQVTM, CDR2 ANQGSEA. The CDR3 covers 13 residues. This chain's CDR3 is CSWDRGVDNEQFF.

This sequence joins TRBV9 and TRBJ2-5; TCRdb picks TRBD2, but there is no DNA to check that call. Germline-derived CDR1 and CDR2 are SGDLS and YYNGEE. The CDR3 loop spans 16 amino acids. The CDR3 sequence is CASSVGPAGVAETQYF.

This chain joins TRBV2 and TRBJ2-1; TCRdb's assignment of TRBD2 cannot be checked, as there is no DNA. The CDR3 has 17 residues. Germline CDR1 SNHLY, CDR2 FYNNEI. CDR3 region: CATFRVHEGRMRNEQFF.

V usage is TRBV11-2 and J usage is TRBJ2-7; the D gene TCRdb calls, TRBD1, cannot be checked with no DNA. This CDR3 is 14 amino acids long. In germline, CDR1 is SGHAT, CDR2 FQNNGV. The chain's CDR3 is CASSLRQGFDEQYF.

The CDR3 reads CATSREGWDGYTF. The chain carries TRBV15 and TRBJ1-2. Per the germline V gene, CDR1 is LNHNV and CDR2 is YYDKDF (reference sequence). This CDR3 spans 13 amino acids.

The V call is TRBV12-5, the J call TRBJ2-7; TCRdb selects TRBD1, and the lack of DNA leaves this call unchecked. The CDR3 length is 14 residues. Per the germline V gene, CDR1 is LGHNT and CDR2 is FRNRAP. CDR3 amino acids: CASKPGTDFYEQYF.

The chain joins TRBV7-2 to TRBJ2-1; checking the TCRdb D call of TRBD2 is not possible without DNA. Looked up from germline, CDR1 is SGHTA and CDR2 is FQGNSA. The CDR3 covers 15 residues. CDR3 residues: CASSSTSGGGDEQFF.